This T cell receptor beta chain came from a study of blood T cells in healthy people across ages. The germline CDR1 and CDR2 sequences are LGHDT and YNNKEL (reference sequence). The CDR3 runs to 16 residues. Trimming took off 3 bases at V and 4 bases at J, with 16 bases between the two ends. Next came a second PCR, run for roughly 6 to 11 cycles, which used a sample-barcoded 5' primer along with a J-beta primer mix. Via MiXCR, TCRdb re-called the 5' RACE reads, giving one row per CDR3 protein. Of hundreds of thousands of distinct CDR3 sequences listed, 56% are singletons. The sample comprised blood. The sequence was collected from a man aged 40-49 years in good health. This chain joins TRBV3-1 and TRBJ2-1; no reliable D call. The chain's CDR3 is CASSHSDDIGYNEQFF. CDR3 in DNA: TGTGCCAGCAGCCACTCCGACGACATAGGGTACAATGAGCAGTTCTTC.